This T cell receptor beta chain was captured by sequencing in a study of blood T cell repertoires in COVID-19. Study details: Acute and convalescent COVID-19 samples came from the United States, Italy and Spain.

This CDR3 region has 15 residues. V was cut by 6 bases and J by 8 bases, with 20 bases left in between. Per the germline V gene, CDR1 is LNHDA and CDR2 is SQIVND (reference sequence). Profiling relied on immunoSEQ multiplex PCR, and the TCRdb table lists in-frame clones only, not all of them. The repertoire has 150,000 to 200,000 clones, approximately 80% of them found once; the top ten carry about 24%. The chain is built from TRBV19 and TRBJ2-1, with unresolved D. The sequenced sample consisted of peripheral blood. This TCR was recovered from a woman older than 75 with acute or convalescent COVID-19. The CDR3 DNA reads TGTGCCAGTAGCCCCGGCGACTCCCGAACCGATGAGCAGTTCTTC. This translates into CASSPGDSRTDEQFF.